These 14 T cell receptor beta chains were all obtained from the same sample, sequenced in a study of cytomegalovirus exposure and HLA in healthy donors. Generated by immunoSEQ multiplex PCR, the TCRdb table keeps only in-frame clones and is missing some. Here the sample spans over 150,000 clones, 85% being singletons. The sample was PBMCs. The receptors derive from a man between 18 and 29 years old in good health and CMV-seropositive.

This chain connects TRBV15 to TRBJ1-2; D unresolved. V was trimmed by 0 bases and J by 2 bases, leaving 13 bases between them. Germline-derived CDR1 and CDR2 are LNHNV and YYDKDF (reference sequence). The CDR3 loop spans 16 amino acids. CDR3 amino acids: CATSRDREAQNYGYTF. CDR3 sequence (DNA): TGTGCCACCAGCAGAGATCGGGAAGCCCAAAACTATGGCTACACCTTC.

The V and J genes are TRBV30 and TRBJ1-1; 7 bases line up with TRBD1. J was trimmed by 1 base and V by 5 bases; bases with no gene match: 7. There are 14 residues in the CDR3. Germline values: CDR1 GTSNPN, CDR2 SVGIG (reference sequence). As DNA, the CDR3 is TGTGCCTGGGGCCCCGGGACAGCGAACACTGAAGCTTTCTTT. This sequence encodes CAWGPGTANTEAFF.

The chain couples TRBV7-9 to TRBJ2-3, with unresolved D. The CDR3 consists of 15 residues. Trimming removed 1 base from V and 5 bases from J, with 13 bases in between. Germline assignment: CDR1 SEHNR and CDR2 FQNEAQ (reference sequence). The CDR3 bases are TGTGCCAGCAGCTTAGAGAGTTTCCCCCAAGATACGCAGTATTTT. Amino acids: CASSLESFPQDTQYF.

V and J are TRBV9 and TRBJ1-1; a weak D match, TRBD1 (6 bases). Germline CDR1 reads SGDLS; CDR2 reads YYNGEE. The V gene lost 3 bases and the J gene lost 5 bases, with 17 bases spanning the gap. This CDR3 is 15 amino acids long. DNA for the CDR3: TGTGCCAGCAGCGGACTCGCAGGGGCGAAAACTGAAGCTTTCTTT. Amino acid sequence: CASSGLAGAKTEAFF.

The chain combines TRBV29-1 with TRBJ2-5; D may be TRBD2 (6 bases). V gave up 6 bases and J gave up 1 base, with 12 bases separating them. The V gene's germline CDR1 is SQVTM and CDR2 ANQGSEA. The CDR3 is 13 residues long. CDR3: CSVQAGLQETQYF. The CDR3, as DNA: TGCAGCGTCCAAGCGGGCCTCCAAGAGACCCAGTACTTC.

This chain joins TRBV27 and TRBJ1-3; perhaps TRBD1 as D (5 bases). V lost 4 bases and J 2 bases, leaving 9 bases between the germline ends. The germline CDR1 and CDR2 sequences are MNHEY and SMNVEV (reference sequence). This CDR3 comprises 14 residues. In DNA form, the CDR3 reads TGTGCCAGCAGTTCTGGAGGGGCTGGAAACACCATATATTTT. It yields the protein CASSSGGAGNTIYF.

The chain couples TRBV6-1 to TRBJ1-5; a weak D match, TRBD1 (5 bases). The CDR3 is 15 residues long. CDR1 and CDR2 from the germline V gene are MNHNS and SASEGT. The germline V and J ends were trimmed by 6 bases and 0 bases, with 12 bases remaining between them. CDR3 loop: CASRRQGYSNQPQHF. CDR3 nucleotides: TGTGCCAGCAGAAGGCAGGGTTATAGCAATCAGCCCCAGCATTTT.

The chain recombines TRBV10-1 with TRBJ2-3; 9 bases are a match to TRBD2. V lost 6 bases, J lost 5 bases, and 6 bases stayed unmatched. This CDR3 region has 14 residues. Germline-derived CDR1 and CDR2 are WNHNN and SYGVQD (reference sequence). DNA for the CDR3: TGCGCCAGCAGCCCGGGACTAGCCGTAGATACGCAGTATTTT. It specifies CASSPGLAVDTQYF.

The chain links TRBV19 to TRBJ1-1; 7 nucleotides align to TRBD1. The CDR3 totals 13 residues. Per germline, CDR1 LNHDA and CDR2 SQIVND (reference sequence). V shed 5 bases, J shed 3 bases, and the junction held 3 bases outside the gene matches. CDR3 loop: CASSVDRDTEAFF. In DNA, the CDR3 is TGTGCCAGTAGTGTCGACAGGGACACTGAAGCTTTCTTT.

This chain joins TRBV28 and TRBJ2-7, with a tentative D call TRBD1 (5 bases). Germline lookup yields CDR1 MDHEN and CDR2 SYDVKM. This CDR3 contains 14 residues. V lost 7 bases to trimming and J lost 3 bases, with 16 bases between them. The CDR3 reads CASTRKGFHYEQYF. The DNA for the CDR3 is TGTGCCAGCACCCGTAAGGGGTTCCACTACGAGCAGTACTTC.

A single count supports this clone. The V gene is TRBV5-1, the J gene TRBJ2-3, with 8 positions matching TRBD1. V trimming: 4 bases; J trimming: 2 bases; junction bases outside the gene matches: 3. The CDR3 is made up of 14 amino acids. Germline CDR1 SGHRS, CDR2 YFSETQ. CDR3 sequence: CASSPDRDTDTQYF. As DNA, the CDR3 is TGCGCCAGCAGCCCGGACAGGGACACAGATACGCAGTATTTT.

In the case of this clone: Other DNA sequences from this sample encode an identical CDR3 as well. This chain links TRBV9 with TRBJ2-3, with 9 bases matching TRBD1. Germline V gene sequence: CDR1 SGDLS, CDR2 YYNGEE. The V and J ends lost 0 bases and 3 bases, in that order; junction bases with no gene match: 2. This CDR3 region has 15 residues. The CDR3 DNA is TGTGCCAGCAGCGTAGGCGGACAGGGGACAGATACGCAGTATTTT. It encodes CASSVGGQGTDTQYF.

V is TRBV6-1 and J is TRBJ2-1, with D perhaps TRBD2 (5 bases). Germline V gene lookup returns CDR1 MNHNS and CDR2 SASEGT. Trimming cost V 7 bases and J 6 bases, with 16 bases left between them. This CDR3 has 14 amino acids. The DNA for the CDR3 is TGTGCCAGCACGGTCGGCGGACTGACCAATGAGCAGTTCTTC. Residues: CASTVGGLTNEQFF.

The chain employs TRBV6-5 and TRBJ1-2, with D uncertain. The CDR3 runs to 13 residues. V lost 5 bases, J lost 7 bases, and 14 bases lay in between. Germline V lookup: CDR1 MNHEY, CDR2 SVGAGI. The CDR3 DNA reads TGTGCCAGCAGTCCCCGCGAGGGCGGTGGCTACACCTTC. It encodes CASSPREGGGYTF.